These 15 T cell receptor beta chains came from one sample sequenced in a study of cytomegalovirus exposure and HLA in healthy donors. Measured with immunoSEQ multiplex PCR; TCRdb has only the in-frame clones, and not every one. This table has 150,000 to 200,000 clones, approximately 81% appearing once. The sequenced sample consisted of PBMCs. The source of these receptors is a man aged 18 to 30 in good health and CMV-seropositive.

This clone was counted between two and nine times. This chain connects TRBV11-2 to TRBJ2-5; D is uncertain. Trimming took 2 bases from V and 5 from J, leaving 6 bases between them. Germline V gene lookup returns CDR1 SGHAT and CDR2 FQNNGV. This CDR3 is built from 12 residues. The CDR3 loop is CASSLFGETQYF. The DNA for the CDR3 is TGTGCCAGCAGCTTATTCGGTGAGACCCAGTACTTC.

The J gene is TRBJ2-3, the V gene TRBV11-2, with a tentative D call TRBD2 (5 bases). Looked up from germline, CDR1 is SGHAT and CDR2 is FQNNGV. CDR3 length: 15 amino acids. Deletions cut 2 bases from V and 0 bases from J, with 9 bases between. The CDR3 bases are TGTGCCAGCAGCTTAAATCGAGGGAGCACAGATACGCAGTATTTT. This encodes CASSLNRGSTDTQYF.

This chain links TRBV5-6 with TRBJ2-7; D is perhaps TRBD2 (5 bases). Germline V gene sequence: CDR1 SGHDT, CDR2 YYEEEE. The CDR3 loop spans 14 amino acids. V was clipped by 4 bases and J by 2 bases, with 13 bases between them. The CDR3 nucleotides are TGTGCCAGCAGCCGCCCGGGGATGGCCTACGAGCAGTACTTC. Translation: CASSRPGMAYEQYF.

This clone was seen just once. V is TRBV5-1 and J is TRBJ2-2, with 7 bases matching TRBD2. After removal of 0 bases from V and 6 bases from J, the junction contained 8 bases not matched to a gene. This CDR3 region has 16 residues. CDR1 SGHRS and CDR2 YFSETQ come from the germline V gene. CDR3 bases: TGCGCCAGCAGCTTGGCCGGGGGGTTAAGGGCCGGGGAGCTGTTTTTT. Its translation is CASSLAGGLRAGELFF.

The chain couples TRBV11-2 to TRBJ1-5; no clear D. Germline lookup yields CDR1 SGHAT and CDR2 FQNNGV. This CDR3 has 14 residues. Between the trimmed V and J ends, which lost 3 bases and 1 base, there was a span of 7 bases. CDR3 sequence (DNA): TGTGCCAGCAGCTTGTCGGGAAGCAATCAGCCCCAGCATTTT. It yields the protein CASSLSGSNQPQHF.

This chain connects TRBV6-1 to TRBJ2-1; 10 nucleotides agree with TRBD2. V gave up 2 bases and J gave up 3 bases; unmatched junction bases: 1. The CDR3 has 15 amino acids. Germline values: CDR1 MNHNS, CDR2 SASEGT. Written as DNA, the CDR3 is TGTGCCAGCAGTGAATTAGCGGGGGGCTACAATGAGCAGTTCTTC. Translation gives CASSELAGGYNEQFF.

This clone has just one count. The chain carries TRBV4-1 and TRBJ1-1; D is unresolved. The V gene's germline CDR1 is MGHRA and CDR2 YSYEKL. This CDR3 has 17 amino acids. Trimming pared 0 bases from V and 5 bases from J, leaving 19 bases between. The CDR3 DNA follows: TGCGCCAGCAGCCAAGATCCCGGGAGGTCTACGGGGACTGAAGCTTTCTTT. The encoded protein is CASSQDPGRSTGTEAFF.

V gene TRBV5-1 combines with J gene TRBJ1-4; D gene uncertain. This CDR3 has 13 amino acids. Germline CDR1 SGHRS, CDR2 YFSETQ. V was shortened by 1 base and J by 8 bases, with 9 bases between the two germline ends. The CDR3 nucleotides read TGCGCCAGCAGCTTGAGGCCAGGAGAAAAACTGTTTTTT. Protein product: CASSLRPGEKLFF. Supplemented by reference TRBV5-1 and TRBJ1-4, the full variable domain reads KAGVTQTPRYLIKTRGQQVTLSCSPISGHRSVSWYQQTPGQGLQFLFEYFSETQRNKGNFPGRFSGRQFSNSRSEMNVSTLELGDSALYLCASSLRPGEKLFFGSGTQLSVL.

The V call is TRBV30, the J call TRBJ2-5, with 11 bases identical to TRBD2. From germline, CDR1 is GTSNPN and CDR2 SVGIG (reference sequence). The length of the CDR3 is 15 residues. The J segment lost 2 bases and the V segment lost 5 bases, leaving 7 bases of the junction unmatched. The CDR3 coding sequence is TGTGCCTGGGGCTCGGGACTAGCGGAACAAGAGACCCAGTACTTC. Translating it yields CAWGSGLAEQETQYF. The full variable domain, completed using reference TRBV30 and TRBJ2-5, is SQTIHQWPATLVQPVGSPLSLECTVEGTSNPNLYWYRQAAGRGLQLLFYSVGIGQISSEVPQNLSASRPQDRQFILSSKKLLLSDSGFYLCAWGSGLAEQETQYFGPGTRLLVL.

V gene TRBV7-9 combines with J gene TRBJ1-4; D remains ambiguous. The V end lost 6 bases, the J end lost 2 bases, and 10 bases lay between the germline ends. This CDR3 is 14 amino acids long. Germline V lookup: CDR1 SEHNR, CDR2 FQNEAQ (reference sequence). CDR3 DNA: TGTGCCAGCAGACTAGCGGGGACTAATGAAAAACTGTTTTTT. Translating gives CASRLAGTNEKLFF.

V is TRBV6-5 and J is TRBJ1-2; tentatively, D is TRBD1 (5 bases). In germline, CDR1 is MNHEY, CDR2 SVGAGI. Trimming took 4 bases from V and 1 from J, leaving 10 bases between them. The length of the CDR3 is 14 residues. The CDR3 DNA reads TGTGCCAGCAGTTCCCCCGGGGGTAACTATGGCTACACCTTC. Translation gives CASSSPGGNYGYTF.

The chain joins TRBV28 to TRBJ2-1; 7 bases align to TRBD1. The CDR3 is 15 residues long. With 2 bases clipped from V and 2 bases from J, the junction kept 3 bases outside the gene matches. The germline gives CDR1 MDHEN, CDR2 SYDVKM. CDR3 DNA: TGTGCCAGCAGTTTACCCGGGACAGCCTACAATGAGCAGTTCTTC. This codes for CASSLPGTAYNEQFF.

The chain is built from TRBV27 and TRBJ2-3; D not resolved. The V end lost 2 bases, the J end lost 0 bases, and 3 bases lay between the germline ends. CDR1 and CDR2 from the germline V gene are MNHEY and SMNVEV (reference sequence). The CDR3 contains 13 residues. CDR3 in amino acids: CASSLISTDTQYF. The CDR3 nucleotides are TGTGCCAGCAGTTTAATAAGCACAGATACGCAGTATTTT.

CDR3 in amino acids: CASRDGILAFF. The CDR3 nucleotides read TGTGCCAGCAGAGACGGGATTTTGGCTTTCTTT. The chain uses TRBV6-6 and TRBJ1-1, with D unresolved. Germline CDR1 MNHNY, CDR2 SVGAGI (reference sequence). This CDR3 region has 11 residues. V lost 6 bases and J 11 bases, leaving 13 bases between the germline ends.

The chain couples TRBV5-6 to TRBJ2-7, with 11 bases matching TRBD1. CDR1 SGHDT and CDR2 YYEEEE come from the germline V gene. This CDR3 region has 15 residues. With 2 bases clipped from V and 7 bases from J, the junction kept 8 bases outside the gene matches. CDR3 coding DNA: TGTGCCAGCAGCTTTGCAGGACAGGGGGCTCTGGAGCAGTACTTC. Translated, it gives CASSFAGQGALEQYF.